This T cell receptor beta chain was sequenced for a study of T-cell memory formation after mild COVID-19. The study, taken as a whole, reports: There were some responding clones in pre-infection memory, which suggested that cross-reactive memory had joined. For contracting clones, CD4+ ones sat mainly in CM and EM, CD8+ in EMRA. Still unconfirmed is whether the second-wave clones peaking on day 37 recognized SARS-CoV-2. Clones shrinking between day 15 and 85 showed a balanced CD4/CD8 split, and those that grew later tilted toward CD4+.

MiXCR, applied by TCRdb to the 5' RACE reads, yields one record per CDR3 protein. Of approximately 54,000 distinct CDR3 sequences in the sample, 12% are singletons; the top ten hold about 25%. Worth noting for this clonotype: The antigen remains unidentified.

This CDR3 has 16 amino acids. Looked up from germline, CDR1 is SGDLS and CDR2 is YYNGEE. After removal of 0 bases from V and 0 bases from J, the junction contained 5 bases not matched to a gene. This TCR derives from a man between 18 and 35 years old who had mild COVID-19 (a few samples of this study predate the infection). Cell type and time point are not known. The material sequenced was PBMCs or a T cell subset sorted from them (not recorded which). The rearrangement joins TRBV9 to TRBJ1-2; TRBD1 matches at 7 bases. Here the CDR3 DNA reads TGTGCCAGCAGCGTAGAGGGACAGACCTCTAACTATGGCTACACCTTC. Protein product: CASSVEGQTSNYGYTF.